Included here is one T cell receptor (beta chain) sequence, with context. Germline V gene sequence: CDR1 SGHDT, CDR2 YYEEEE. The junction had 12 bases not matched to a gene; V was cut back by 3 bases and J by 9 bases. The CDR3 consists of 15 residues. The data stem from a study of blood T cell repertoires in COVID-19. As for the study in general: Material from acute and convalescent COVID-19 was sourced from the United States, Italy and Spain. PBMCs, B-cell-depleted T cells, or T cells were the source of the cDNA or gDNA that made up the material.

The authors' processing: Amplification with reference gene primers provided the estimates of nucleated cell counts. The repertoire was sequenced with immunoSEQ multiplex PCR; TCRdb's copy has only in-frame clones and lacks some. The V and J calls and the clone size are those of that table, but D and trimming were determined from the DNA. The sample lists 270,000 or so clones; 85% were seen once. Sequenced input: peripheral blood. The rearrangement links TRBV5-6 to TRBJ2-1, with 7 bases identical to TRBD2. This clonotype was sampled from a human donor in a cohort sampled during active COVID-19. CDR3 coding DNA: TGTGCCAGCAGCTCCCCGGTTCGAGCGGGACCTGAGCAGTTCTTC. Protein sequence: CASSSPVRAGPEQFF.